This TCR beta chain appears in the sequencing data of a study of T cells expressing NK-cell markers. TCRdb re-called the 5' RACE reads and shows each CDR3 protein once, DNA omitted. The sample has under 600,000 distinct CDR3 sequences. The CDR3 runs to 17 residues. Germline values: CDR1 SGHRS, CDR2 YFSETQ. The sample taken for sequencing was blood T cells: a sorted CD56 or NKG2C T cell subset, CD4+ or CD8+ T cells, or bulk PBMC T cells (not recorded which). This receptor was identified in a woman between 45 and 65 years old in good health. The chain joins TRBV5-1 to TRBJ2-3; TCRdb selects TRBD2, and the lack of DNA leaves this call unchecked. The CDR3 spells CASSYGLAGGWADTQYF.